Listed here are 6 T cell receptor beta chains from one sample, sequenced in a study. Tregs were sorted as CD4+CD25+CD127-/low cells. MiXCR was run by TCRdb on the 5' RACE reads, yielding one entry per CDR3 protein. In the table there are 10,000 to 13,000 distinct CDR3 sequences, under 20% of which are singletons. Sequencing input: Tregs sorted from a lymph node. These receptors originate from a female donor with breast cancer.

This clonotype has a handful of counts. This may come from a read error, since a much larger clone is one base off. The chain carries TRBV29-1 and TRBJ2-7, with 7 nucleotides matching TRBD2. After removal of 5 bases from V and 3 bases from J, the junction contained 10 bases not matched to a gene. Germline V gene sequence: CDR1 SQVTM, CDR2 ANQGSEA. The CDR3 spans 14 residues. The CDR3 reads CSVWGGEKGYEQYF. The CDR3 DNA follows: TGCAGCGTTTGGGGGGGGGAAAAGGGCTACGAGCAGTACTTC.

Notes on this clonotype: A read error may explain this, as a much larger clone is one base away. This chain joins TRBV21-1 and TRBJ1-5; TRBD1, the table's D call, was not compared with the DNA. TRBV21-1 is a pseudogene locus. This CDR3 has 13 residues. CDR3 region: CASSKGKGRPQHF. Written as DNA, the CDR3 is TGTGCCAGCAGCAAAGGGAAAGGGCGGCCCCAGCATTTT.

The chain carries TRBV20-1 and TRBJ2-7; tentative D call: TRBD1 (5 bases). The CDR3 is 12 residues long. CDR1 and CDR2 (germline): DFQATT, SNEGSKA (reference sequence). Trimming removed 2 bases at V and 3 bases at J, with 8 bases between. The CDR3 spells CSARQGSYEQYF. The CDR3 DNA reads TGCAGTGCTAGACAGGGTAGCTACGAGCAGTACTTC.

The sample holds many counts of this clonotype. The rearrangement joins TRBV12-3 or TRBV12-4 to TRBJ2-1, with TRBD2 identical over 7 bases. V shed 2 bases and J 0 bases; nucleotides not matched to a gene: 4. The CDR3 is made up of 16 amino acids. CDR3 sequence: CASSLLAASSYNEQFF. Written as DNA, the CDR3 is TGTGCCAGCAGTTTACTAGCGGCGAGCTCCTACAATGAGCAGTTCTTC.

Note on this clonotype: An end of the junction differs from the germline gene, which may be a read error. The rearrangement joins TRBV18 to TRBJ2-5; the D gene is possibly TRBD1 (6 bases). Germline lookup yields CDR1 KGHSH and CDR2 LQKENI. The CDR3 covers 15 residues. CDR3 sequence reads: CASSPHQGSQETQYF. The CDR3 DNA reads as TGTGCCAGCTCCCCACACCAGGGGTCCCAAGAGACCCAGTACTTC.

This clonotype was counted many times. V usage is TRBV11-2 and J usage is TRBJ1-3, with 7 nucleotides matching TRBD1. CDR3 size: 14 residues. The J segment lost 4 bases and the V segment lost 9 bases, leaving 9 bases of the junction unmatched. The germline V gene has CDR1 SGHAT and CDR2 FQNNGV. Written as DNA, the CDR3 is TGTGCCAGTGACAAAGGGGGCGCGGGAAACACCATATATTTT. It translates to CASDKGGAGNTIYF. Combining the CDR3 with reference TRBV11-2 and TRBJ1-3 gives the whole variable domain EAGVAQSPRYKIIEKRQSVAFWCNPISGHATLYWYQQILGQGPKLLIQFQNNGVVDDSQLPKDRFSAERLKGVDSTLKIQPAKLEDSAVYLCASDKGGAGNTIYFGEGSWLTVV.